Each of the 26 T cell receptor beta chains below was sequenced from the same sample in a study of shared clonotypes between healthy human individuals (dated by TCRdb to between 2020 and 2021). CD8 naive samples consisted of CD45RO-negative cells that were positively selected for CCR7, yielding a CD45RA+CCR7+ population without TemRA cells. Library construction relied on the immunoSEQ multiplex PCR assay. TCRdb mirrors the immuneACCESS table, restricted to in-frame sequences. Some clones are absent from its copies; in checked studies, under half trace to an unresolved V gene, and the reason for the others is unknown. This sample comprises around 1.9 million clones, 90% to 95% of them detected only once. 1.5% to 2% of the sample comes from the top ten. The specimen sequenced was naive CD8+ T cells from PBMCs. The cell subset or site label, as the study defines it: CD45RA+CCR7+. These receptors came from a man between 18 and 35 years old in good health. Some clones in this sample may be carry-over from other donors' samples.

The chain uses TRBV5-1 and TRBJ2-2; D remains unclear. The length of the CDR3 is 16 residues. Germline-derived CDR1 and CDR2 are SGHRS and YFSETQ. V dropped 2 bases and J dropped 6 bases, with 17 bases sitting between them. The CDR3 nucleotides are TGCGCCAGCAGCTTTAACCCAAGACGGGTCCCCGGGGAGCTGTTTTTT. Its protein product is CASSFNPRRVPGELFF.

This sequence joins TRBV4-2 and TRBJ2-3; unclear D gene. The germline V gene has CDR1 LGHNA and CDR2 YNFKEQ. V was pared by 7 bases and J by 0 bases, with 8 bases between. The CDR3 totals 13 residues. The CDR3 coding sequence is TGTGCCAGCACCGGAATGAGCACAGATACGCAGTATTTT. Residues: CASTGMSTDTQYF.

The chain couples TRBV7-9 to TRBJ2-7, with D unresolved. Germline loops: CDR1 SEHNR, CDR2 FQNEAQ (reference sequence). The CDR3 length is 13 residues. The V end lost 1 base, the J end lost 10 bases, and 14 bases lay between the germline ends. The chain's CDR3 is CASSLGAKGEQYF. As DNA, the CDR3 is TGTGCCAGCAGCTTAGGGGCCAAAGGTGAACAGTACTTC.

The genes are TRBV29-1 and TRBJ2-7; a possible D gene is TRBD1 (6 bases). Germline lookup yields CDR1 SQVTM and CDR2 ANQGSEA. Trimming took 4 bases from V and 0 from J, leaving 10 bases between them. This CDR3 spans 13 amino acids. CDR3 region: CSVGTETSYEQYF. The CDR3 DNA is TGCAGCGTTGGGACAGAGACCTCCTACGAGCAGTACTTC.

In nucleotides, the CDR3 is TGTGCCAGCAGTTTGGCGGGGGGGATTGAAAAACTGTTTTTT. This sequence encodes CASSLAGGIEKLFF. This rearrangement joins TRBV28 to TRBJ1-4; D perhaps matches TRBD1 (5 bases). Germline V gives CDR1 MDHEN, CDR2 SYDVKM. CDR3 length: 14 residues. V lost 3 bases to trimming and J lost 7 bases, with 12 bases between them.

The V and J genes are TRBV5-1 and TRBJ1-3; the match to TRBD1 covers 7 bases. V dropped 0 bases and J dropped 2; count of bases not matched to a gene: 5. This CDR3 region has 16 residues. CDR1 is SGHRS and CDR2 is YFSETQ in the germline V gene. CDR3: CASSLDGTATGNTIYF. In DNA form, the CDR3 reads TGCGCCAGCAGCTTGGATGGGACAGCCACTGGAAACACCATATATTTT.

The chain recombines TRBV9 with TRBJ2-7, with 7 bases matching TRBD1. V was clipped by 0 bases and J by 3 bases; unmatched bases: 9. CDR3 size: 16 residues. Per germline, CDR1 SGDLS and CDR2 YYNGEE. The CDR3 nucleotides read TGTGCCAGCAGCGTAGTAGGGGGCGCCGCGCTCTACGAGCAGTACTTC. It specifies CASSVVGGAALYEQYF.

This clone was seen more than once but under ten times. The V and J genes are TRBV11-2 and TRBJ2-4; D unclear. There are 14 residues in the CDR3. CDR1 is SGHAT and CDR2 is FQNNGV in the germline V gene. V was trimmed by 4 bases and J by 4 bases, leaving 11 bases between them. The CDR3 region is CASSSTGLKNIQYF. Here the CDR3 DNA reads TGTGCCAGCAGCTCCACGGGTCTGAAAAACATTCAGTACTTC.

As for this clone: This specimen includes other DNA sequences encoding the same CDR3. The chain uses TRBV27 and TRBJ2-3; tentative D call: TRBD2 (6 bases). The CDR3 is 14 residues long. V shed 6 bases and J shed 0 bases, with 10 bases lying between them. In germline, CDR1 is MNHEY, CDR2 SMNVEV (reference sequence). CDR3 DNA sequence: TGTGCCAGCAGAACTGGGGGGAGCACAGATACGCAGTATTTT. This sequence encodes CASRTGGSTDTQYF.

This chain connects TRBV15 to TRBJ2-1; no firm D call. In germline, CDR1 is LNHNV, CDR2 YYDKDF (reference sequence). V shed 5 bases and J shed 9 bases, with 11 bases lying between them. There are 12 residues in the CDR3. This CDR3 reads CATSPPTGEQFF. In DNA form, the CDR3 reads TGTGCCACCAGCCCCCCGACTGGTGAGCAGTTCTTC.

The chain employs TRBV29-1 and TRBJ2-1; D remains ambiguous. V was trimmed by 7 bases and J by 4 bases, leaving 17 bases between them. The length of the CDR3 is 14 residues. Germline-derived CDR1 and CDR2 are SQVTM and ANQGSEA. CDR3 in DNA: TGCAGCGCTCGGGCGGCGCCGGATTACAATGAGCAGTTCTTC. Translating gives CSARAAPDYNEQFF.

The chain links TRBV5-6 to TRBJ2-7; 10 positions agree with TRBD1. The trim removed 4 bases at V and 5 bases at J, leaving 6 bases unmatched. The CDR3 has 14 amino acids. CDR1 SGHDT and CDR2 YYEEEE come from the germline V gene. CDR3 sequence reads: CASSVGQGPNEQYF. The CDR3 DNA reads TGTGCCAGCAGCGTGGGACAGGGGCCCAACGAGCAGTACTTC.

This sequence joins TRBV28 and TRBJ2-1; D ambiguous. The V end was cut by 7 bases, the J end by 1 base, with 17 bases between. Germline CDR1 is MDHEN and CDR2 is SYDVKM. The CDR3 extends over 16 amino acids. The CDR3 here is CASTPRGSGSYNEQFF. The CDR3 bases are TGTGCCAGCACCCCCCGTGGCTCCGGGTCCTACAATGAGCAGTTCTTC.

V and J are TRBV19 and TRBJ2-7, with D perhaps TRBD2 (7 bases). The CDR3 is 15 amino acids. Per germline, CDR1 LNHDA and CDR2 SQIVND (reference sequence). The V end was cut by 2 bases, the J end by 1 base, with 12 bases between. The CDR3, as DNA: TGTGCCAGTAGTATAAACAGGGAGGGGTCCTACGAGCAGTACTTC. This translates into CASSINREGSYEQYF.

This sequence joins TRBV9 and TRBJ2-7, with D hard to call. The length of the CDR3 is 14 residues. The V and J ends lost 3 bases and 2 bases respectively, with 12 bases between them. Per germline, CDR1 SGDLS and CDR2 YYNGEE. The CDR3 spells CASSATVLPYEQYF. The CDR3 nucleotides are TGTGCCAGCAGCGCCACGGTTCTCCCCTACGAGCAGTACTTC.

The count of this clone is one. The J gene is TRBJ2-3, the V gene TRBV7-2; D gene ambiguous. Per germline, CDR1 SGHTA and CDR2 FQGNSA. V was trimmed by 1 base and J by 5 bases, leaving 10 bases between them. The CDR3 spans 14 residues. The CDR3 bases are TGTGCCAGCAGCTTAGAGGGTTTTGTAGATACGCAGTATTTT. It yields the protein CASSLEGFVDTQYF.

This chain joins TRBV28 and TRBJ1-1, with D unclear. Trimming stripped 2 bases from V and 10 bases from J, with 14 bases between. The CDR3 is made up of 13 amino acids. Germline V CDR1 and CDR2: MDHEN, SYDVKM. CDR3 in amino acids: CASSLHTRVGAFF. CDR3 nucleotides: TGTGCCAGCAGTTTACATACGAGGGTTGGAGCTTTCTTT.

The chain couples TRBV29-1 to TRBJ2-7; 14 nucleotides align to TRBD2. V lost 7 bases to trimming and J lost 3 bases; unmatched junction nucleotides: 14. Germline CDR1 reads SQVTM; CDR2 reads ANQGSEA. This CDR3 region has 17 residues. The CDR3 DNA follows: TGCAGCGCCAAGACTAGCGGGAGGGCCTGGGGAGACTACGAGCAGTACTTC. Translated, it gives CSAKTSGRAWGDYEQYF.

The chain carries TRBV5-6 and TRBJ2-1; 7 bases map to TRBD2. The CDR3 is 14 residues long. Trimming cost V 1 base and J 4 bases; bases outside gene matches: 2. CDR1 is SGHDT, CDR2 YYEEEE, per germline. Written as DNA, the CDR3 is TGTGCCAGCAGCTTGTTGCGGGAGTACAATGAGCAGTTCTTC. Residues: CASSLLREYNEQFF.

J is TRBJ2-7 and V is TRBV2, with D possibly matching TRBD2 (7 bases). This CDR3 has 14 amino acids. Trimming pared 7 bases from V and 3 bases from J, leaving 16 bases between. CDR1 is SNHLY and CDR2 is FYNNEI in the germline V gene. In DNA form, the CDR3 reads TGTGCCAGCATAGGGGGGGAGTTAGACTACGAGCAGTACTTC. The encoded protein is CASIGGELDYEQYF.

V usage is TRBV25-1 and J usage is TRBJ2-1; D might be TRBD1 (5 bases). The CDR3 has 13 residues. V shed 2 bases and J shed 7 bases, with 9 bases lying between them. Germline V gene sequence: CDR1 MGHDK, CDR2 SYGVNS. CDR3 protein: CASSEIPGNEQFF. In DNA form, the CDR3 reads TGTGCCAGCAGTGAAATTCCAGGGAATGAGCAGTTCTTC.

The J gene is TRBJ2-7, the V gene TRBV11-2, with a tentative D call TRBD1 (6 bases). Deletions cut 7 bases from V and 2 bases from J, with 15 bases between. The germline CDR1 and CDR2 sequences are SGHAT and FQNNGV. The CDR3 contains 14 residues. CDR3 in DNA: TGTGCCAGCAAGTCTTTACAGGGAACCTACGAGCAGTACTTC. Its protein product is CASKSLQGTYEQYF.

This rearrangement joins TRBV15 to TRBJ2-7, with 10 bases that match TRBD2. This CDR3 region has 14 residues. The junction had 4 bases not matched to a gene; V was cut back by 3 bases and J by 5 bases. Germline V gene data show CDR1 as LNHNV and CDR2 as YYDKDF (reference sequence). The CDR3 DNA reads TGTGCCACCAGCAGGGCTAGCGGGAGCGACGAGCAGTACTTC. Translated, it gives CATSRASGSDEQYF.

The chain combines TRBV9 with TRBJ2-7, with D possibly being TRBD1 (6 bases). CDR1 is SGDLS and CDR2 is YYNGEE in the germline V gene. V lost 3 bases, J lost 3 bases, and 19 bases lay in between. This CDR3 spans 16 amino acids. The CDR3 spells CASSGGPGRMIYEQYF. CDR3 DNA: TGTGCCAGCAGCGGGGGGCCGGGACGGATGATCTACGAGCAGTACTTC.

The rearrangement links TRBV19 to TRBJ2-2, with D uncertain. In germline, CDR1 is LNHDA, CDR2 SQIVND (reference sequence). V gave up 6 bases and J gave up 5 bases, with 7 bases separating them. CDR3 length: 12 amino acids. CDR3 coding DNA: TGTGCCAGTAGGATGGAGACCGGGGAGCTGTTTTTT. Its protein product is CASRMETGELFF.

The rearrangement uses TRBV5-6 and TRBJ2-6, with 7 bases identical to TRBD1. CDR1 and CDR2 (germline): SGHDT, YYEEEE. V shed 2 bases and J 0 bases; nucleotides not matched to a gene: 8. CDR3 length: 18 residues. The CDR3 bases are TGTGCCAGCAGCTTCGAACAGGGGCTTGACTCTGGGGCCAACGTCCTGACTTTC. Its protein product is CASSFEQGLDSGANVLTF. Combining the CDR3 with reference TRBV5-6 and TRBJ2-6 gives the whole variable domain DAGVTQSPTHLIKTRGQQVTLRCSPKSGHDTVSWYQQALGQGPQFIFQYYEEEERQRGNFPDRFSGHQFPNYSSELNVNALLLGDSALYLCASSFEQGLDSGANVLTFGAGSRLTVL.